This T cell receptor beta chain was recovered during a study of cytomegalovirus exposure and HLA in healthy donors. Background on the study: Around 85 million unique TCR sequences came from HLA-typed donors in an early release. The study placed over 65% of its 350 to 400 genotyped donors in the Caucasian-associated ancestry cluster.

Study-wide findings and caveats: In an earlier analysis, most TCR beta V segments were productive about 87% or about 30% of the time. A later analysis associated 15,000 to 20,000 TCR beta sequences with HLA alleles at a 0.05 false discovery rate.

Primers included in the PCR were 60 Vbeta and 13 Jbeta primers. Profiling relied on immunoSEQ multiplex PCR, and the TCRdb table lists in-frame clones only, not all of them. The repertoire holds about 63,000 clones, about 65% seen once, with around a quarter in the top ten. A note on this clone: Its antigen is not known.

V lost 7 bases, J lost 5 bases, and 9 bases lay in between. The CDR3 has 11 residues. Germline CDR1 reads SGHNT; CDR2 reads YYREEE (reference sequence). The TCR originated in a man aged 50 to 59 in good health and CMV-seropositive. The gene calls are TRBV5-4 and TRBJ2-5; D remains unclear. The specimen sequenced was PBMCs. The CDR3 nucleotides are TGTGCCAGCGGAGCCGGGGAGACCCAGTACTTC. Its translation is CASGAGETQYF.